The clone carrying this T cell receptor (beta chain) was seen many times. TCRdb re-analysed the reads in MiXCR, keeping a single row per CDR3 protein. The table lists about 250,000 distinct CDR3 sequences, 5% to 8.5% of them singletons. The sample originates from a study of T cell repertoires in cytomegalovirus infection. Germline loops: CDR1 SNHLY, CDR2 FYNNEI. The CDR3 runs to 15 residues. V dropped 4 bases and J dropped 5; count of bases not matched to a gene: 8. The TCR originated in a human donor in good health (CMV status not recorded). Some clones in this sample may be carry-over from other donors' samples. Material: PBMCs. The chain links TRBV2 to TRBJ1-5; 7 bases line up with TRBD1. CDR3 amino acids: CASSGAGGGDQPQHF. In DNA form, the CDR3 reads TGTGCCAGCAGTGGGGCAGGGGGAGGTGATCAGCCCCAGCATTTT. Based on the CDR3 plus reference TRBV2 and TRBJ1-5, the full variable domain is EPEVTQTPSHQVTQMGQEVILRCVPISNHLYFYWYRQILGQKVEFLVSFYNNEISEKSEIFDDQFSVERPDGSNFTLKIRSTKLEDSAMYFCASSGAGGGDQPQHFGDGTRLSIL.